The entry below describes one T cell receptor beta chain. The antigen remains unidentified. Molecular-barcoded quantitative 5'-RACE produced these TCR beta libraries. Via MiXCR, TCRdb re-called the 5' RACE reads, giving one row per CDR3 protein. The sample contains approximately 100,000 distinct CDR3 sequences, nearly 25% of which appear only once. The sample belongs to a study of CD8 T cells in ankylosing spondylitis. The V segment lost 4 bases and the J segment 7 bases; nucleotides outside the gene matches: 13. CDR1 SGHDN and CDR2 FVKESK come from the germline V gene. CDR3 length: 16 amino acids. General study findings and limits: From matched ankylosing spondylitis synovial fluid, disease-linked clones were reportedly recovered at significantly enriched levels. About eight highly homologous variants made up a TCR beta motif that seemed to typify ankylosing spondylitis blood. Clones linked with disease were CD8+ and fairly uncommon in the peripheral blood.

The sequenced material came from synovial fluid, either unsorted or a sorted T cell fraction (not recorded which). This sequence originates from a male donor with ankylosing spondylitis. The J gene is TRBJ1-2, the V gene TRBV14; 9 bases are shared with TRBD1. CDR3 sequence reads: CASSLNTGQGGGGYTF. DNA for the CDR3: TGTGCCAGCAGCCTCAACACGGGACAGGGTGGAGGTGGCTACACCTTC.